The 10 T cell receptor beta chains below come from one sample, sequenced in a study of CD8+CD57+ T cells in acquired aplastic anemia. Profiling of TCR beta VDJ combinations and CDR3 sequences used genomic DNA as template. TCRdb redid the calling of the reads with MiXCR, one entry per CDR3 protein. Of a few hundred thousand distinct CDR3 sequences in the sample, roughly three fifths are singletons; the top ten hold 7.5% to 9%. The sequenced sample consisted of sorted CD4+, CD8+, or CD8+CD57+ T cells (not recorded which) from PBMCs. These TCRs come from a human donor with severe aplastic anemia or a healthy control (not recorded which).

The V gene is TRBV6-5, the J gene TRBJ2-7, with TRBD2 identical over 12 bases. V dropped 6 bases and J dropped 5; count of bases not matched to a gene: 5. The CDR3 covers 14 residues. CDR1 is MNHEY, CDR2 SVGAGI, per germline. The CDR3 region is CASRVGLAGNEQYF. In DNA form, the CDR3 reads TGTGCCAGCAGGGTTGGACTAGCGGGAAACGAGCAGTACTTC.

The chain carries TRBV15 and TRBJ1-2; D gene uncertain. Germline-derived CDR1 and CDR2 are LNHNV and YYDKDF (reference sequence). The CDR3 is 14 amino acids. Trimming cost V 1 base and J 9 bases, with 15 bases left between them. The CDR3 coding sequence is TGTGCCACCAGCAGAGTTCGCGACGCGGCGAGCTACACCTTC. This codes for CATSRVRDAASYTF.

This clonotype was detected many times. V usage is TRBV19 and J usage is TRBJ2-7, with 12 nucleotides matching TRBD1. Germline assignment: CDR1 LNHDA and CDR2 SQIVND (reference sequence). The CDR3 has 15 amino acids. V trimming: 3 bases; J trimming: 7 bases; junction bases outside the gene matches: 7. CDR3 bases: TGTGCCAGTAGTATCGAGGGACAGGGGGCCTGGGAGCAGTACTTC. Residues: CASSIEGQGAWEQYF.

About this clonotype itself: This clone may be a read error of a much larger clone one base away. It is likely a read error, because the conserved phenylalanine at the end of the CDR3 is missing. The CDR3 nucleotides read TGTGCCAGCAGCTGGGGGGTTAGGGAATCGCACACTGAAGCTTTCCTT. Protein product: CASSWGVRESHTEAFL. The J gene is TRBJ1-1, the V gene TRBV5-4; D is perhaps TRBD1 (5 bases). Between the trimmed V and J ends, which lost 3 bases and 3 bases, there was a span of 18 bases. This CDR3 comprises 16 residues. Looked up from germline, CDR1 is SGHNT and CDR2 is YYREEE (reference sequence).

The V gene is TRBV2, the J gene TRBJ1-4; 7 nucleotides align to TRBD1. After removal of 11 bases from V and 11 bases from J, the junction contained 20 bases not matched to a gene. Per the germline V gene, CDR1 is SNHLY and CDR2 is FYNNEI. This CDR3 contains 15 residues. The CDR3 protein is CAGQGVGDTAGKLFF. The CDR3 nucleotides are TGTGCCGGTCAGGGGGTGGGGGACACAGCGGGGAAACTGTTTTTT.

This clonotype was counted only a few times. The CDR3 loop is CASSLSSGSTHEQFF. The CDR3, as DNA: TGTGCCAGCAGCTTAAGTAGCGGGAGTACCCATGAGCAGTTCTTC. V gene TRBV7-8 combines with J gene TRBJ2-1; TRBD2 matches 9 bases. The CDR3 totals 15 residues. Germline V gene data show CDR1 as SGHVS and CDR2 as FQNEAQ. J was trimmed by 8 bases and V by 2 bases; bases with no gene match: 7. The full variable domain, in which reference TRBV7-8 and TRBJ2-1 provide the parts outside the CDR3, is GAGVSQSPRYKVAKRGQDVALRCDPISGHVSLFWYQQALGQGPEFLTYFQNEAQLDKSGLPSDRFFAERPEGSVSTLKIQRTQQEDSAVYLCASSLSSGSTHEQFFGPGTRLTVL.

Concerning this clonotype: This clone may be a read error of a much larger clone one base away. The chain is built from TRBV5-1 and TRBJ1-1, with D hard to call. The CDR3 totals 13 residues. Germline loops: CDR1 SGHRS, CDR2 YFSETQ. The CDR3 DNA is TGTGCCAGCAGCTCCAGGAGGTCGGTAGAAGCTTTCTTT. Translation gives CASSSRRSVEAFF.

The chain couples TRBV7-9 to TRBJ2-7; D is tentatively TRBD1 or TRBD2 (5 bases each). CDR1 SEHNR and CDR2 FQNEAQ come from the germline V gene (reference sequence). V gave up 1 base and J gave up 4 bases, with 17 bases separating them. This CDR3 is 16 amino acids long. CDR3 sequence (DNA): TGTGCCAGCAGCTTAGTGGCCGGGACGGGGTCTTACGAGCAGTACTTC. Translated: CASSLVAGTGSYEQYF.

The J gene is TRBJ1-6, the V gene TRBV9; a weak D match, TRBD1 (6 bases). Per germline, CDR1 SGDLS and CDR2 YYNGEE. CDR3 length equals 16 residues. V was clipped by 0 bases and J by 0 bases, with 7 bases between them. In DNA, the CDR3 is TGTGCCAGCAGCGTAGGGGGGCTCTCCTATAATTCACCCCTCCACTTT. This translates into CASSVGGLSYNSPLHF.

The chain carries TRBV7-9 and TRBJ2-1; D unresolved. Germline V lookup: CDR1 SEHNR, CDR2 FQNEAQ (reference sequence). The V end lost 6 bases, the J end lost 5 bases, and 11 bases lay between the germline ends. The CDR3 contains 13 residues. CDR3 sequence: CASSPNPDNEQFF. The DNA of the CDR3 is TGTGCCAGCAGTCCCAACCCTGACAATGAGCAGTTCTTC.